This entry features one T cell receptor beta chain sequence. This sample also contains other DNA sequences that code for the same CDR3. The data stem from a study of control samples from healthy donors and cancer patients. The CDR3 contains 13 residues. Germline V gene sequence: CDR1 SGHRS, CDR2 YFSETQ. Trimming removed 0 bases at V and 10 bases at J, with 10 bases between. Method: immunoSEQ multiplex PCR; TCRdb's copy keeps in-frame clones and lacks some. The sample consists of approximately 180,000 clones, roughly 94% of them appearing once. This sequence originates from a young woman in good health. V is TRBV5-1 and J is TRBJ1-4; D is ambiguous. Sequenced material: blood. The CDR3 protein is CASSLGGRGKLFF. The CDR3 DNA reads TGCGCCAGCAGCTTGGGGGGTCGGGGAAAACTGTTTTTT.